The T cell receptor (beta chain) under discussion was sequenced for a study of blood T cell repertoires in COVID-19. Study in general: The United States, Italy and Spain were the sources of the acute and convalescent COVID-19 samples.

Using immunoSEQ multiplex PCR, the repertoire was profiled, and TCRdb retains in-frame clones only, with some absent. The sample lists about 70,000 clones, around 80% occurring once. The CDR3 is 19 amino acids. The germline CDR1 and CDR2 sequences are MDHEN and SYDVKM. The V and J ends lost 5 bases and 2 bases, in that order; junction bases with no gene match: 11. This receptor was taken from a woman at least 80 years old with active or convalescent COVID-19. Sequencing used peripheral blood. The gene calls are TRBV28 and TRBJ2-5; the match to TRBD2 covers 16 bases. The CDR3 spells CASSTGTSGGARNQETQYF. In nucleotides, the CDR3 is TGTGCCAGCAGTACCGGGACTAGCGGGGGGGCCCGCAATCAAGAGACCCAGTACTTC.